This T cell receptor (beta chain) was observed in a study of glioma-infiltrating T cells. This CDR3 is 11 amino acids long. V lost 6 bases and J 3 bases, leaving 5 bases between the germline ends. The germline gives CDR1 MNHNS, CDR2 SASEGT. This clonotype has a count of ten or more. The antigen remains undetermined. Study observations and caveats: Non-neoplastic patients had below-expected tissue-blood divergence, while all gliomas exceeded expectation.

The iRepertoire nested amplicon-rescue multiplex PCR amplified TCR alpha and beta CDR3s from RNA. For one-step reverse transcription and amplification, 100-400 ng of tissue mRNA or PBMC total RNA was used. Each CDR3 protein is one row after TCRdb ran MiXCR on the multiplex PCR reads. The table includes 100,000 to 150,000 distinct CDR3 sequences, approximately 25% detected once. The sequence derives from a human donor with low-grade glioma or glioblastoma, undergoing nonglioma brain surgery, or in good health (not recorded which). Specimen: glioma tissue, nonneoplastic brain tissue, or PBMCs (not recorded which). This chain joins TRBV6-1 and TRBJ1-1; the D is unclear. Written as DNA, the CDR3 is TGTGCCAGCAGGAGCTACACTGAAGCTTTCTTT. Protein: CASRSYTEAFF.